These 2 T cell receptor beta chains were sequenced from one sample in a study of blood T cell repertoires in COVID-19. Generated by immunoSEQ multiplex PCR, the TCRdb table keeps only in-frame clones and is missing some. This table has under 150,000 clones, about nine tenths appearing once. The sample comprised peripheral blood. These TCRs come from a human donor with active COVID-19. The donor label of this sample is uncertain.

J is TRBJ2-3 and V is TRBV7-9; 10 bases match TRBD2. With 7 bases clipped from V and 5 bases from J, the junction kept 6 bases outside the gene matches. The CDR3 spans 14 residues. The germline V gene encodes CDR1 SEHNR and CDR2 FQNEAQ (reference sequence). CDR3 amino acids: CASTLAGSGDTQYF. As DNA, the CDR3 is TGTGCCAGCACACTAGCGGGGTCAGGAGATACGCAGTATTTT.

The chain uses TRBV28 and TRBJ2-1, with D tentatively TRBD1 (5 bases). Looked up from germline, CDR1 is MDHEN and CDR2 is SYDVKM. Trimming removed 7 bases at V and 9 bases at J, with 19 bases between. This CDR3 is built from 14 residues. CDR3 sequence reads: CASIGAGRVGEQFF. Written as DNA, the CDR3 is TGTGCCAGCATTGGGGCAGGTCGTGTGGGTGAGCAGTTCTTC.